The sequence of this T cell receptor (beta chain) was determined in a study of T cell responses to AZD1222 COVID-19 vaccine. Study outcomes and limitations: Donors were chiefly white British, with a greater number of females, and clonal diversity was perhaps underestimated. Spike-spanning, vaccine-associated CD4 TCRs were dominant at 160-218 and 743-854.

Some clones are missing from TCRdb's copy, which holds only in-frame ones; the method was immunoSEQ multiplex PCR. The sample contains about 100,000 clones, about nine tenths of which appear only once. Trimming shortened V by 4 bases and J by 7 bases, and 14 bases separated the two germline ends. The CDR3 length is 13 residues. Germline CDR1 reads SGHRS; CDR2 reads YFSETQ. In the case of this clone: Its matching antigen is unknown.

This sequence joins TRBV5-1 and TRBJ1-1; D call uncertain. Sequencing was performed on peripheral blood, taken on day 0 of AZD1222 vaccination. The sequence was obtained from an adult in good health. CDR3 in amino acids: CASSPRGVNEAFF. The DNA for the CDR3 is TGCGCCAGCAGCCCCCGCGGGGTGAATGAAGCTTTCTTT.